The TCR beta chain described here comes from a study of T cells in narcolepsy. Broader study findings: Healthy controls reportedly lacked the autoreactive clonotypes serially found in patients' blood.

This clone appeared a single time. Its antigen is as yet unknown. The CDR3 length is 14 residues. Looked up from germline, CDR1 is MGHRA and CDR2 is YSYEKL. Trimming took 0 bases from V and 7 from J, leaving 13 bases between them. The method was immunoSEQ multiplex PCR; TCRdb's version includes in-frame clones alone and lacks a portion of them. The sample lists about 43,000 clones, about 91% seen once, with approximately 1.2% in the top ten. The sample taken for sequencing was CD45RA- memory CD4+ T cells from PBMCs. The V gene is TRBV4-1, the J gene TRBJ2-7, with D possibly matching TRBD1 (5 bases). This sequence originates from a human donor with narcolepsy. CDR3 sequence (DNA): TGCGCCAGCAGCCAAGAACAGGATCTCCTGGAGCAGTACTTC. Its protein is CASSQEQDLLEQYF.